This TCR beta chain was profiled in a study of identical twins. General study findings and limits: Because invariant MAIT and iNKT cells could be present, zero-insertion analyses could be partly confounded.

This CDR3 has 15 amino acids. CDR1 SGHRS and CDR2 YFSETQ come from the germline V gene. The V gene lost 5 bases and the J gene lost 0 bases, with 14 bases spanning the gap. Remarks on this clonotype: The antigen is unknown.

Template switching, a step in the protocol, added a universal primer site, and cDNA carried unique molecular identifiers. TCRdb re-called the 5' RACE reads through MiXCR, storing one row per CDR3 protein. The sample lists just under 550,000 distinct CDR3 sequences; nearly 15% were seen once. In addition, the sample was reused for a study of yellow fever vaccine responses in identical twins. This second study says: Reported findings indicate that twins' vaccine T cell responses seemed partially convergent, partially personalized.

The chain joins TRBV5-1 to TRBJ2-5; no firm D call. The TCR originated in a young woman in good health. Sequencing input: CD4+ T cells sorted from blood. The CDR3 loop reads CASRFRQVYQETQYF. The DNA of the CDR3 is TGCGCCAGCAGGTTCCGACAAGTTTACCAAGAGACCCAGTACTTC.